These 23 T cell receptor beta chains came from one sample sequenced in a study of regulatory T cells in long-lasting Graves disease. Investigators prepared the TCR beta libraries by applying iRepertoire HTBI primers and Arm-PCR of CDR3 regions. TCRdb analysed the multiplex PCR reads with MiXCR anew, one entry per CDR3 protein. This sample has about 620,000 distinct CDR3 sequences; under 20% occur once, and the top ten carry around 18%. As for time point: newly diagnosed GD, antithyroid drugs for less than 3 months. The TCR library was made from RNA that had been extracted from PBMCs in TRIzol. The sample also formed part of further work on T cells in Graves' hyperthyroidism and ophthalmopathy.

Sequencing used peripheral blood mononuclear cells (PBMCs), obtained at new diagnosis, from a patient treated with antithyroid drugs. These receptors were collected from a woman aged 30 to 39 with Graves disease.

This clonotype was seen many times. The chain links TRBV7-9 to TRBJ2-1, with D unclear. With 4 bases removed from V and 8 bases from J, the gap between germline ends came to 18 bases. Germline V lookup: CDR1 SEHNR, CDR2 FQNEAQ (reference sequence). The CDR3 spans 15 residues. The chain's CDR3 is CASSSQGKGIDEQFF. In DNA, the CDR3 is TGTGCCAGCAGCTCCCAAGGGAAAGGTATAGATGAGCAGTTCTTC.

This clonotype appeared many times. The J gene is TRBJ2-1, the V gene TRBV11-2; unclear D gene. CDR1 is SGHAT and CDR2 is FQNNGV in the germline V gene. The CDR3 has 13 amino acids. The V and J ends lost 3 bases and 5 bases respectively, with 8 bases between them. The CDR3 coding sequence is TGTGCCAGCAGCTTCAACCCTGACAATGAGCAGTTCTTC. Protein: CASSFNPDNEQFF.

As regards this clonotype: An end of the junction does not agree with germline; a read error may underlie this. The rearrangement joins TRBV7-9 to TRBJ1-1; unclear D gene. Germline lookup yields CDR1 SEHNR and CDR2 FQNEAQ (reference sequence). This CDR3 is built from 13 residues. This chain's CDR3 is CAGSLAPGPEAFF. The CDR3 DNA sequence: TGTGCCGGCAGCTTAGCGCCTGGGCCTGAAGCTTTCTTT.

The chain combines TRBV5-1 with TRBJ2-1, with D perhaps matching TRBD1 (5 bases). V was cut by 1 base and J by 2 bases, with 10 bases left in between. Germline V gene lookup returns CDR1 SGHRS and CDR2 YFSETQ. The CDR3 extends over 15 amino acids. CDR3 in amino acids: CASSLQGYPYNEQFF. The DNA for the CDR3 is TGCGCCAGCAGCTTGCAGGGCTACCCCTACAATGAGCAGTTCTTC. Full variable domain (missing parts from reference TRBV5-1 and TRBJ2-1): KAGVTQTPRYLIKTRGQQVTLSCSPISGHRSVSWYQQTPGQGLQFLFEYFSETQRNKGNFPGRFSGRQFSNSRSEMNVSTLELGDSALYLCASSLQGYPYNEQFFGPGTRLTVL.

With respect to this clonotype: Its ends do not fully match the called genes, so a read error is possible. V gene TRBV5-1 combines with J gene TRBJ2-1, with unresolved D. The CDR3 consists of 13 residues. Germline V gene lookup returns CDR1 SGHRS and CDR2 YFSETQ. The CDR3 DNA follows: TGCGCCAGCAGGTTGGTCAACGCCGATGAGCAGTTCTTC. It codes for CASRLVNADEQFF.

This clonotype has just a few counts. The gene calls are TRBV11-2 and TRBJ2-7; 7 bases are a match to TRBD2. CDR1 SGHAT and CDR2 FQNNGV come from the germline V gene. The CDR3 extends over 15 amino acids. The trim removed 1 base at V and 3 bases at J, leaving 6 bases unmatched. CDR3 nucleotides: TGTGCCAGCAGCTTAGCCCCCCTAGCGGACTACGAGCAGTACTTC. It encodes CASSLAPLADYEQYF.

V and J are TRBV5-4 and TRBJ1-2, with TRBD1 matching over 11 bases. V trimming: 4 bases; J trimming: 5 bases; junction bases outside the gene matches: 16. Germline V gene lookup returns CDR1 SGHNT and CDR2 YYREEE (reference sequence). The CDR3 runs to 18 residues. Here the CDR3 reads CASSASPGQGVAVYGYTF. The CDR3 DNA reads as TGTGCCAGCAGCGCCTCCCCGGGACAGGGGGTGGCGGTTTATGGCTACACCTTC.

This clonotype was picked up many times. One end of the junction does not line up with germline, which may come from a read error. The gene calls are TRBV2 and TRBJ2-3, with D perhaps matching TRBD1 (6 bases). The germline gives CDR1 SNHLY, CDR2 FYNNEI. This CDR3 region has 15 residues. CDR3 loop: CASSTRPGATHTQYF. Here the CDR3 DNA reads TGTGCCAGCAGTACAAGACCAGGGGCCACACATACGCAGTATTTT.

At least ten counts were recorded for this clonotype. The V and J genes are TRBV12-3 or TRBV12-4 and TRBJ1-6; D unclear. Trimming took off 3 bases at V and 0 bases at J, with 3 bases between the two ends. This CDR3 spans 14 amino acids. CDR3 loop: CASSFGSYNSPLHF. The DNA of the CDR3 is TGTGCCAGCAGTTTCGGCTCCTATAATTCACCCCTCCACTTT.

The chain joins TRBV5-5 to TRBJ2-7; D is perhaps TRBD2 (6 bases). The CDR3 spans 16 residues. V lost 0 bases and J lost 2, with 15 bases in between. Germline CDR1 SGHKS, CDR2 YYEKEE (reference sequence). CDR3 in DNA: TGTGCCAGCAGCTTGGGAGGAGGGACTGGCACCTACGAGCAGTACTTC. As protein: CASSLGGGTGTYEQYF. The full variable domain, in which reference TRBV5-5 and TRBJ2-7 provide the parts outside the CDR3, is DAGVTQSPTHLIKTRGQQVTLRCSPISGHKSVSWYQQVLGQGPQFIFQYYEKEERGRGNFPDRFSARQFPNYSSELNVNALLLGDSALYLCASSLGGGTGTYEQYFGPGTRLTVT.

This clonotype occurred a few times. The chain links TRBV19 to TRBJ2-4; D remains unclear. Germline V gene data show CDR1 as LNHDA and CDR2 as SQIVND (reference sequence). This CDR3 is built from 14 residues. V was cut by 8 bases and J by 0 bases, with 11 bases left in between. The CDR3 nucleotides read TGTGCCAGTGGTCGGCAGCAAGCCAAAAACATTCAGTACTTC. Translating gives CASGRQQAKNIQYF.

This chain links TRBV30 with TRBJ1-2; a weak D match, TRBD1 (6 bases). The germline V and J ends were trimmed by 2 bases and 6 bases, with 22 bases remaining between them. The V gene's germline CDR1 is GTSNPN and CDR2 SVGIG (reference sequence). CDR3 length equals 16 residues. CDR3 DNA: TGTGCCTGGAGTTGGGAGGTAGGGGGAATCGGGAATGGCTACACCTTC. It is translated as CAWSWEVGGIGNGYTF.

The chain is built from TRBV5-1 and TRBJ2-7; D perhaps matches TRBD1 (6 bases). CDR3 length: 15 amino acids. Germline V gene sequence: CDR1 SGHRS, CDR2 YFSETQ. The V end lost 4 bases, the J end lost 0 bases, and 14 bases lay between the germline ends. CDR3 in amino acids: CASSQDRISSYEQYF. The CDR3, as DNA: TGCGCCAGCAGCCAGGACAGAATTAGCTCCTACGAGCAGTACTTC.

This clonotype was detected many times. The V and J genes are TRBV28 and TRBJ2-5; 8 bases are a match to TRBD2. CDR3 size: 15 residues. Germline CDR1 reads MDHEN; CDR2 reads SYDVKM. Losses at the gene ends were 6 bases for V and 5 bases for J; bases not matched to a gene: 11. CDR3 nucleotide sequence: TGTGCCAGCAGCCTCAGAGCGGGAGAAGGGGAGACCCAGTACTTC. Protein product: CASSLRAGEGETQYF.

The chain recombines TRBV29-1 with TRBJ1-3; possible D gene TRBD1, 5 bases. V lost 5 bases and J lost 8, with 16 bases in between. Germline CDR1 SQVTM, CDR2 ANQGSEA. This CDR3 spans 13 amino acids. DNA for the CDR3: TGCAGCGTTATCAGGGATAGTAGGGACACCATATATTTT. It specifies CSVIRDSRDTIYF.

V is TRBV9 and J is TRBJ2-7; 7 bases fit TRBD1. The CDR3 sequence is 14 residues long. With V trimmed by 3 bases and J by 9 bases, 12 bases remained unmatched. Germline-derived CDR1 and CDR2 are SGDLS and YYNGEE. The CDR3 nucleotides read TGTGCCAGCAGCGAGACAGACAGGGCTGGGGGGCAGTACTTC. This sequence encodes CASSETDRAGGQYF.

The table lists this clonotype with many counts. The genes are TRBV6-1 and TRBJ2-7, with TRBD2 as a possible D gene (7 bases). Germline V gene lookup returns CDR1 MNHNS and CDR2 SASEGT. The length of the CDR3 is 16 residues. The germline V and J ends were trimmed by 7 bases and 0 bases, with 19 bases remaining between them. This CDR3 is CASTGTRRGTSYEQYF. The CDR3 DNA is TGTGCCAGCACGGGGACAAGGCGGGGGACCTCCTACGAGCAGTACTTC.

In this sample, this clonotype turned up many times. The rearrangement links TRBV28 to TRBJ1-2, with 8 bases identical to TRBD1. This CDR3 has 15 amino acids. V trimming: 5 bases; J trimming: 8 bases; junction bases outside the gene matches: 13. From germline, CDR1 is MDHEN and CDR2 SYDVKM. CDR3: CASSTIPGGQGGYTF. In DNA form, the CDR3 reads TGTGCCAGCAGTACCATACCGGGCGGACAGGGCGGCTACACCTTC.

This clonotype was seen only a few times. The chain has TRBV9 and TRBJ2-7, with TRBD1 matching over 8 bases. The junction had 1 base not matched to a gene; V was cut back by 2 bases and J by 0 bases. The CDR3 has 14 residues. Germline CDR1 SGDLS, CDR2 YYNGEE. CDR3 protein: CASSVGQASYEQYF. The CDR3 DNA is TGTGCCAGCAGCGTGGGACAGGCCTCCTACGAGCAGTACTTC.

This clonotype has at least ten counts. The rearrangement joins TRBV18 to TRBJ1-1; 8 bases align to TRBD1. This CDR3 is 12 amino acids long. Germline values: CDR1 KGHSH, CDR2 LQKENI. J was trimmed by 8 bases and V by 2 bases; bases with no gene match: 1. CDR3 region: CASSPGQGEAFF. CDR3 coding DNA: TGTGCCAGCTCACCAGGACAGGGCGAAGCTTTCTTT. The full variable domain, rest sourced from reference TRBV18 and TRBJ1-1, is NAGVMQNPRHLVRRRGQEARLRCSPMKGHSHVYWYRQLPEEGLKFMVYLQKENIIDESGMPKERFSAEFPKEGPSILRIQQVVRGDSAAYFCASSPGQGEAFFGQGTRLTVV.

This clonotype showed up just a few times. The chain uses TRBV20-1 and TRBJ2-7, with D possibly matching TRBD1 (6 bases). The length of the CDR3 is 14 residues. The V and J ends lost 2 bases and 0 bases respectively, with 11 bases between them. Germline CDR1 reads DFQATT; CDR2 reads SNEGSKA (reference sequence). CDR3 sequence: CSARPGHSSYEQYF. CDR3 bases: TGCAGTGCTAGACCGGGACATAGCTCCTACGAGCAGTACTTC.

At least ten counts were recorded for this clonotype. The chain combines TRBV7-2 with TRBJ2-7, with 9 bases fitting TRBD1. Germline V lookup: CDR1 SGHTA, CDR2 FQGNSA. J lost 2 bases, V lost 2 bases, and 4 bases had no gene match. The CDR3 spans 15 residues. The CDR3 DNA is TGTGCCAGCAGCTTAATGGGGACAGGGACCTACGAGCAGTACTTC. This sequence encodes CASSLMGTGTYEQYF.

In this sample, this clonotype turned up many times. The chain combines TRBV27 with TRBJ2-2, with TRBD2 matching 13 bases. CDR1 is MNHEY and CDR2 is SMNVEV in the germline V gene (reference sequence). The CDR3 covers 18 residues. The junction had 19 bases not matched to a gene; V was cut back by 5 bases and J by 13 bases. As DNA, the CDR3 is TGTGCCAGCAGTCCCCGCGCAGGGGGCAGGACTAGCGGGAGATTGCTGTTTTTT. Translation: CASSPRAGGRTSGRLLFF.